The 2 T cell receptor beta chains below all came from one sample that was sequenced in a study of T cells after yellow fever vaccination. Each CDR3 protein is one row after TCRdb ran MiXCR on the 5' RACE reads. Of hundreds of thousands of distinct CDR3 sequences listed, about 14% are singletons. Sequencing was performed on PBMCs, taken on the day of the yellow fever booster vaccination. Receptors originate from a young man who received the YFV17D yellow fever vaccine.

The chain carries TRBV24-1 and TRBJ2-1; D remains unclear. This CDR3 contains 14 residues. Trimming pared 5 bases from V and 7 bases from J, leaving 14 bases between. Germline CDR1 reads KGHDR; CDR2 reads SFDVKD. CDR3: CATSAGPLQNEQFF. The CDR3 nucleotides are TGTGCCACCAGTGCAGGACCCTTACAGAATGAGCAGTTCTTC.

The chain is built from TRBV24-1 and TRBJ2-1; D ambiguous. The germline gives CDR1 KGHDR, CDR2 SFDVKD. There are 13 residues in the CDR3. V was pared by 4 bases and J by 12 bases, with 15 bases between. The CDR3 nucleotides read TGTGCCACCAGTGAAGTAGGGTCCCACGGGCAGTTCTTC. Amino acids: CATSEVGSHGQFF.